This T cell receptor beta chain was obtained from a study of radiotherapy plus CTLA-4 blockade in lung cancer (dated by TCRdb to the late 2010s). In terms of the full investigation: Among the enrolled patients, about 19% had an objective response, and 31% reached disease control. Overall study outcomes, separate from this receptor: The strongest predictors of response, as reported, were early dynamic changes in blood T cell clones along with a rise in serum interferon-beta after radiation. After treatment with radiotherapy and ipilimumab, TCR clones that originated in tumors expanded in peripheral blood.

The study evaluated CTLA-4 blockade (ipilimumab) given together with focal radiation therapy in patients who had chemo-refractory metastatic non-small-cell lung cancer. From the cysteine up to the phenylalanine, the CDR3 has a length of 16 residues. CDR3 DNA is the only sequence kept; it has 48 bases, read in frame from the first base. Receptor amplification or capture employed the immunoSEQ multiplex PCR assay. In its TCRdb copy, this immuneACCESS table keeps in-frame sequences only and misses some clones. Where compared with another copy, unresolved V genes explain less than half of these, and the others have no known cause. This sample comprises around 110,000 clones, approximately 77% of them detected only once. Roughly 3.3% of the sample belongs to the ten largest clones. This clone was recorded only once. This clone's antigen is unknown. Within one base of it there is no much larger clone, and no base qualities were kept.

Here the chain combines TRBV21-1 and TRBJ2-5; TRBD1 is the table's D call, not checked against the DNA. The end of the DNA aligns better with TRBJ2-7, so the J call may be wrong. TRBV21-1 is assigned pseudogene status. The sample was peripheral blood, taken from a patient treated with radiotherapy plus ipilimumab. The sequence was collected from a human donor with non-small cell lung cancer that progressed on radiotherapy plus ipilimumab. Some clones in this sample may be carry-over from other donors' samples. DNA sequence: TGTGCCAGCAGCTCTCGCTTGGGGACAGCCGGCTACGAGCAGTACTTC. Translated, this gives CASSSRLGTAGYEQYF.